This is a list of T cell receptor beta chains from one sample in a study of T-cell memory formation after mild COVID-19. Via MiXCR, TCRdb re-called the 5' RACE reads, giving one row per CDR3 protein. The data show about 470,000 distinct CDR3 sequences, around a quarter seen once. Sequencing was carried out using PBMCs or a T cell subset sorted from them (not recorded which). These receptors all come from an adult woman who had mild COVID-19 (a few samples of this study predate the infection). Cell type and time point are not known. Each CDR3 is given with its conserved first and last residue. D genes are given only for firm matches. Only some rows state a clone size, as once, few, many or a class for expanded clones.

TRBV7-6	NA	TRBJ2-3	NA	17	CASSLFMPGDDTDTQYF	TGTGCCAGCAGCTTATTTATGCCGGGGGACGACACAGATACGCAGTATTTT
TRBV4-1	few	TRBJ1-2	TRBD1	14	CASSQGTGDYGYTF	TGCGCCAGCAGCCAAGGGACAGGGGACTATGGCTACACCTTC
TRBV12-3/TRBV12-4	few	TRBJ2-3	TRBD1	15	CASSPNEGAQGTQYF	TGTGCCAGCAGCCCGAATGAGGGGGCGCAGGGTACGCAGTATTTT
TRBV5-1	NA	TRBJ1-1	TRBD1	13	CASMLTGGTEAFF	TGCGCCAGCATGCTGACAGGGGGCACTGAAGCTTTCTTT
TRBV18	NA	TRBJ2-3	NA	14	CASSPYPPPDTQYF	TGTGCCAGCTCACCGTATCCTCCCCCAGATACGCAGTATTTT
TRBV19	NA	TRBJ2-3	TRBD1	13	CASRQGKLDTQYF	TGTGCCAGCCGACAGGGTAAATTGGATACGCAGTATTTT
TRBV2	NA	TRBJ1-2	NA	12	CASTGGGYGYTF	TGTGCCAGCACCGGAGGGGGCTATGGCTACACCTTC
TRBV24-1	few	TRBJ2-2	NA	18	CATSDPFNPTGGTGELFF	TGTGCCACCAGTGACCCATTCAACCCGACAGGAGGGACCGGGGAGCTGTTTTTT
TRBV6-2/TRBV6-3	few	TRBJ2-7	NA	15	CASSYSIGGTYEQYF	TGTGCCAGCAGTTACTCGATTGGCGGAACCTACGAGCAGTACTTC
TRBV29-1	NA	TRBJ2-1	TRBD2	13	CSVEPSGRGEQFF	TGCAGCGTTGAACCCAGCGGGAGAGGTGAGCAGTTCTTC
TRBV12-3/TRBV12-4	NA	TRBJ2-3	TRBD2	15	CASSPGRGAGDTQYF	TGTGCCAGTTCACCCGGGCGGGGGGCCGGGGATACGCAGTATTTT
TRBV2	many	TRBJ2-3	NA	12	CASRVLADTQYF	TGTGCCAGCAGGGTACTAGCCGATACGCAGTATTTT
TRBV24-1	few	TRBJ1-2	TRBD1	17	CATSAPIPGQGPYGYTF	TGTGCCACCAGCGCACCAATTCCGGGACAGGGCCCCTATGGCTACACCTTC
TRBV11-3	NA	TRBJ2-5	TRBD1	20	CASSSRGRKQLGQATGTQYF	TGTGCCAGCAGCTCCCGAGGGCGAAAACAGTTGGGACAGGCAACAGGGACCCAGTACTTC
TRBV10-3	few	TRBJ2-2	TRBD1	14	CAIRPGTGTGELFF	TGTGCCATCAGACCCGGGACAGGCACCGGGGAGCTGTTTTTT
TRBV18	NA	TRBJ1-1	NA	14	CASSLGEIKPEAFF	TGTGCCAGCTCCCTAGGGGAGATCAAACCTGAAGCTTTCTTT
TRBV27	NA	TRBJ2-1	TRBD2	17	CASSLTSGSLILNEQFF	TGTGCCAGCAGTTTAACTAGCGGGAGTTTAATTCTCAATGAGCAGTTCTTC
TRBV7-2	many	TRBJ2-1	NA	16	CASSLAVEGLRNEQFF	TGTGCCAGCAGCTTAGCGGTGGAAGGACTACGCAATGAGCAGTTCTTC
TRBV27	NA	TRBJ2-7	NA	15	CASSSVVGAGYEQYF	TGTGCCAGCAGTTCCGTCGTTGGGGCCGGGTACGAGCAGTACTTC
TRBV6-6	NA	TRBJ1-1	NA	16	CASRSTGAHSNTEAFF	TGTGCCAGCAGGTCTACCGGGGCCCATTCAAACACTGAAGCTTTCTTT
TRBV6-5	NA	TRBJ2-5	NA	16	CASSSPAGRGQETQYF	TGTGCCAGCAGTTCCCCAGCGGGGAGGGGGCAAGAGACCCAGTACTTC
TRBV4-2	few	TRBJ2-2	NA	15	CASSQDRISRGELFF	TGTGCCAGCAGCCAAGATAGGATATCTAGAGGGGAGCTGTTTTTT
TRBV10-3	NA	TRBJ2-1	NA	11	CAISESNEQFF	TGTGCCATCAGTGAGTCGAATGAGCAGTTCTTC